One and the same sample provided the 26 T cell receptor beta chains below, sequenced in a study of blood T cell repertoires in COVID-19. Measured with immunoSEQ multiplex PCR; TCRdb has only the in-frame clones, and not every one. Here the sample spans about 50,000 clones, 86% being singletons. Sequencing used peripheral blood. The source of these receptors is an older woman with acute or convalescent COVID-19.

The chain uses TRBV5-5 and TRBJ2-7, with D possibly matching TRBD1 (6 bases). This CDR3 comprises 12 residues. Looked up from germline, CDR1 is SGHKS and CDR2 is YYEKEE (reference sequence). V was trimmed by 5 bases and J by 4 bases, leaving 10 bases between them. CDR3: CASSPQGYEQYF. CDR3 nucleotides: TGTGCCAGCAGTCCTCAGGGGTACGAGCAGTACTTC.

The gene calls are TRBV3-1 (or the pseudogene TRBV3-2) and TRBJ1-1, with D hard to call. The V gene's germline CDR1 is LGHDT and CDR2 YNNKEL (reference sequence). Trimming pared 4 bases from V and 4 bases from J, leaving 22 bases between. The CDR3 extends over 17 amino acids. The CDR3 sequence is CASSLTAGLADGTEAFF. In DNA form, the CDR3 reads TGTGCCAGCAGCCTAACTGCCGGGTTAGCGGACGGCACTGAAGCTTTCTTT.

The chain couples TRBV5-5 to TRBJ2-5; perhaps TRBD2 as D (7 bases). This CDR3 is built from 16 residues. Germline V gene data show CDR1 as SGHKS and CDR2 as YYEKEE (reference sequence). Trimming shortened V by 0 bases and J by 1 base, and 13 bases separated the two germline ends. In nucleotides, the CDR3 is TGTGCCAGCAGCTTGGGGTTTGGGGGGGCCCAAGAGACCCAGTACTTC. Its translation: CASSLGFGGAQETQYF.

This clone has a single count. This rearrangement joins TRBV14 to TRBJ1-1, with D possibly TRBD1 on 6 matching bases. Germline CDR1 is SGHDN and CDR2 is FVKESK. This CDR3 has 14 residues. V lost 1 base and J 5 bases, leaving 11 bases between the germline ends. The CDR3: CASSQVGARTEAFF. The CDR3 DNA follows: TGTGCCAGCAGCCAAGTGGGGGCGAGGACTGAAGCTTTCTTT. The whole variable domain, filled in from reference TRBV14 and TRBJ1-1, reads EAGVTQFPSHSVIEKGQTVTLRCDPISGHDNLYWYRRVMGKEIKFLLHFVKESKQDESGMPNNRFLAERTGGTYSTLKVQPAELEDSGVYFCASSQVGARTEAFFGQGTRLTVV.

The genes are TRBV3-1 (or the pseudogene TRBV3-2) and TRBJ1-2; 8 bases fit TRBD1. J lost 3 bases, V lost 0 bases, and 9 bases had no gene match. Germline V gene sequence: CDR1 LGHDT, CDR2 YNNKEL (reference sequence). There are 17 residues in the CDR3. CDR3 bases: TGTGCCAGCAGCCAAGATTCCGGACAGGGTTCTTACTATGGCTACACCTTC. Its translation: CASSQDSGQGSYYGYTF.

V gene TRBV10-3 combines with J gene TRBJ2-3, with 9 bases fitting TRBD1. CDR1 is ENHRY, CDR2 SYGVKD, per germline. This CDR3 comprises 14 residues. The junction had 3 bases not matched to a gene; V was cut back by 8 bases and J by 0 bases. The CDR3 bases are TGTGCCATCGGACAGGGGACTAGCACAGATACGCAGTATTTT. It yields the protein CAIGQGTSTDTQYF.

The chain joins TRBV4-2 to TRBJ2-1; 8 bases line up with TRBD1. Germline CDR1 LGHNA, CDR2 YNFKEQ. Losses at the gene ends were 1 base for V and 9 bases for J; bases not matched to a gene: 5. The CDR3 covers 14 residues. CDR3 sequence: CASSQGRQGAEQFF. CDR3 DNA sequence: TGTGCCAGCAGCCAAGGCCGGCAGGGGGCTGAGCAGTTCTTC.

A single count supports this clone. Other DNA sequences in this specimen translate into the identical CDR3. CDR3 nucleotide sequence: TGTGCCAGCAGTCAGGGGCGGGACTATGGCTACACCTTC. This translates into CASSQGRDYGYTF. The V and J genes are TRBV3-1 (or the pseudogene TRBV3-2) and TRBJ1-2; D may be TRBD1 (6 bases). This CDR3 is 13 amino acids long. Germline-derived CDR1 and CDR2 are LGHDT and YNNKEL (reference sequence). V lost 6 bases, J lost 3 bases, and 11 bases lay in between.

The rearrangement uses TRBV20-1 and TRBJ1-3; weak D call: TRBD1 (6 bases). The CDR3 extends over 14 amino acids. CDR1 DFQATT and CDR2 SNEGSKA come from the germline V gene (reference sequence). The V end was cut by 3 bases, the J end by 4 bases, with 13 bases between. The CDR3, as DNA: TGCAGTGCTAGTTTTGCAGGGGACGGAAACACCATATATTTT. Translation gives CSASFAGDGNTIYF.

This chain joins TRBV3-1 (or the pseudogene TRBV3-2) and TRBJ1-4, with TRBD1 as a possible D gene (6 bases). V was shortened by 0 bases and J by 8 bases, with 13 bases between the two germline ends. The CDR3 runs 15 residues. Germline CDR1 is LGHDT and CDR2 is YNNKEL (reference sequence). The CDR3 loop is CASSQDVRGREKLFF. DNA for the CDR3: TGTGCCAGCAGCCAAGATGTCAGGGGTCGCGAAAAACTGTTTTTT.

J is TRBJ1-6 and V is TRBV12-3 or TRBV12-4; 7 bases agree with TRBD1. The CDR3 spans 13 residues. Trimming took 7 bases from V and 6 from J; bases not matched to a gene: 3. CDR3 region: CASKWDSNSPLHF. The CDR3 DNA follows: TGTGCCAGCAAATGGGACAGTAATTCACCCCTCCACTTT.

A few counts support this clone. The CDR3 loop reads CSVGSPGQGTEAFF. In nucleotides, the CDR3 is TGCAGCGTTGGCTCACCGGGACAGGGCACTGAAGCTTTCTTT. The rearrangement joins TRBV29-1 to TRBJ1-1; 9 bases are shared with TRBD1. The CDR3 consists of 14 residues. The germline gives CDR1 SQVTM, CDR2 ANQGSEA. Trimming cost V 4 bases and J 4 bases; bases outside gene matches: 7.

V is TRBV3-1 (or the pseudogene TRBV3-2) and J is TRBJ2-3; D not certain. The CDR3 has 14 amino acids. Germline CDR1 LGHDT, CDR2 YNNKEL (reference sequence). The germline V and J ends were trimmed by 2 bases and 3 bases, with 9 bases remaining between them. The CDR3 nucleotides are TGTGCCAGCAGCCAACGCCTAGGAACAGATACGCAGTATTTT. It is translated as CASSQRLGTDTQYF.

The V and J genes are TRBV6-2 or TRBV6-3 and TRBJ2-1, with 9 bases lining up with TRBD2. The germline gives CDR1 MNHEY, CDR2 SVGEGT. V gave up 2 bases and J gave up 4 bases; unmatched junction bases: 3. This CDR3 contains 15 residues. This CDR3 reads CASSYPTSGYNEQFF. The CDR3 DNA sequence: TGTGCCAGCAGTTACCCGACTAGCGGATACAATGAGCAGTTCTTC.

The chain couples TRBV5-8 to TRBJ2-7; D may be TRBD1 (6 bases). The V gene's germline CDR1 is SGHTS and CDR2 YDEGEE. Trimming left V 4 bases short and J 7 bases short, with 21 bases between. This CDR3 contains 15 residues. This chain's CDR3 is CASSPASGDPAEQYF. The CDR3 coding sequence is TGTGCCAGCAGCCCAGCCTCAGGGGACCCCGCGGAGCAGTACTTC.

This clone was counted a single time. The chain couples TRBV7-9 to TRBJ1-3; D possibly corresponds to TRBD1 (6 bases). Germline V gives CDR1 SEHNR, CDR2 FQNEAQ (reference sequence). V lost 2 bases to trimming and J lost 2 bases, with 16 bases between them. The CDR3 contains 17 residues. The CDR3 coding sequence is TGTGCCAGCAGCTTACGACTGGGGGGGCGCACTGGAAACACCATATATTTT. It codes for CASSLRLGGRTGNTIYF.

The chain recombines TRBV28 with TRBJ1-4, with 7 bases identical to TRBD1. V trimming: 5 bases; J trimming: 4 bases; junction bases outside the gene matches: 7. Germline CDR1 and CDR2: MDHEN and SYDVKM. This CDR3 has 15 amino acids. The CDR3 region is CASSPGTVFNEKLFF. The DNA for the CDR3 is TGTGCCAGCAGTCCTGGGACAGTGTTTAATGAAAAACTGTTTTTT.

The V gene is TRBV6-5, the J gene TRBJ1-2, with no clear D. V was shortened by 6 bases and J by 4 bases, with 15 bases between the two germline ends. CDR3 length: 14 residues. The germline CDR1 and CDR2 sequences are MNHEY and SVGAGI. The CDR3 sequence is CASRPLERSYGYTF. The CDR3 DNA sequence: TGTGCCAGCAGACCCTTAGAGCGATCCTATGGCTACACCTTC.

For the CDR3, the DNA is TGCAGTGCTAGTCAAAGGAATTGGAGGACTGAAGCTTTCTTT. This translates into CSASQRNWRTEAFF. The chain carries TRBV20-1 and TRBJ1-1; D is undetermined. V gave up 3 bases and J gave up 5 bases, with 16 bases separating them. Germline assignment: CDR1 DFQATT and CDR2 SNEGSKA (reference sequence). The CDR3 spans 14 residues.

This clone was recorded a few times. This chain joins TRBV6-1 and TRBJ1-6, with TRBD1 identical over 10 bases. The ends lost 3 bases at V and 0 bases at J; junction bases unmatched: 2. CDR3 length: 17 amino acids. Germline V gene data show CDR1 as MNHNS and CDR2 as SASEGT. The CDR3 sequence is CASSEGQGRSYNSPLHF. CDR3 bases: TGTGCCAGCAGTGAGGGACAGGGGCGCTCCTATAATTCACCCCTCCACTTT.

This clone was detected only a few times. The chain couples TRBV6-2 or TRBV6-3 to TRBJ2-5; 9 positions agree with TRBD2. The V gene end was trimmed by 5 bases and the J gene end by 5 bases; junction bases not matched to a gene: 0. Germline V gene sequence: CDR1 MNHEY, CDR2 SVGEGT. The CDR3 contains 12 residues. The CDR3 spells CASSGLAETQYF. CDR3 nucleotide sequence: TGTGCCAGCAGTGGACTAGCGGAGACCCAGTACTTC.

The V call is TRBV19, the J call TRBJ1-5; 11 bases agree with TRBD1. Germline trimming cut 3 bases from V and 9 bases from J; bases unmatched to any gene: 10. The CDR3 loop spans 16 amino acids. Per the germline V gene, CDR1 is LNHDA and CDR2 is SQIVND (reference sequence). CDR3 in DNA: TGTGCCAGTAGTATGGCCGGGACAGGGGGTATGCGGCCCCAGCATTTT. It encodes CASSMAGTGGMRPQHF.

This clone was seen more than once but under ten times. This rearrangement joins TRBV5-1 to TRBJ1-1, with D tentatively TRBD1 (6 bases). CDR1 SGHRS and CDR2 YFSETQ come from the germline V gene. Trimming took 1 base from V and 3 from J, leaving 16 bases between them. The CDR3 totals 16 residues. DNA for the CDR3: TGCGCCAGCAGCTTGCGGGGGGGCAGTCTCGACACTGAAGCTTTCTTT. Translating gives CASSLRGGSLDTEAFF.

The CDR3 DNA follows: TGTGCCAGCGGCCTGCTCGGGGAGGATAATTCACCCCTCCACTTT. Translating it yields CASGLLGEDNSPLHF. The chain combines TRBV3-1 (or the pseudogene TRBV3-2) with TRBJ1-6, with D unclear. V was shortened by 8 bases and J by 5 bases, with 16 bases between the two germline ends. The V gene's germline CDR1 is LGHDT and CDR2 YNNKEL (reference sequence). This CDR3 is built from 15 residues.

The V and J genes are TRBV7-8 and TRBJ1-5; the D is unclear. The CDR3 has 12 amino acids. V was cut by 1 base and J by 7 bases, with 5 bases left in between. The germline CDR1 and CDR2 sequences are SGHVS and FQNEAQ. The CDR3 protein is CASSLGGQPQHF. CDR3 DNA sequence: TGTGCCAGCAGCTTAGGCGGACAGCCCCAGCATTTT.

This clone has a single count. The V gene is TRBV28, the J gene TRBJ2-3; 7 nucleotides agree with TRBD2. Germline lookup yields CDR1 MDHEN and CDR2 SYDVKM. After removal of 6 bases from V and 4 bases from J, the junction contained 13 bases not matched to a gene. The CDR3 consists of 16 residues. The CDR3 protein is CASRAIRTSYPDTQYF. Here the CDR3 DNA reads TGTGCCAGCAGAGCGATTCGGACTAGTTATCCAGATACGCAGTATTTT. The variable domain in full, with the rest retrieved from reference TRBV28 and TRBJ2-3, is DVKVTQSSRYLVKRTGEKVFLECVQDMDHENMFWYRQDPGLGLRLIYFSYDVKMKEKGDIPEGYSVSREKKERFSLILESASTNQTSMYLCASRAIRTSYPDTQYFGPGTRLTVL.